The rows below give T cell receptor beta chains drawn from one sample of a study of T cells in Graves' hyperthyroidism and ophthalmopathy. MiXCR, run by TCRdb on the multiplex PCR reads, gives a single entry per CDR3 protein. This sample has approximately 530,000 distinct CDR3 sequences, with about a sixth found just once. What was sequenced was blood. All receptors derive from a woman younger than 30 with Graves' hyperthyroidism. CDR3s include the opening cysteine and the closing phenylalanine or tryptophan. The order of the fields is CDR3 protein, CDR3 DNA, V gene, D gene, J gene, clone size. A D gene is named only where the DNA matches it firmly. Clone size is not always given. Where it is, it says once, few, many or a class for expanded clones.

CASSESFSGELFF,TGTGCCAGCAGTGAATCGTTCTCCGGGGAGCTGTTTTTT,TRBV2,-,TRBJ2-2,few
CASSLSATGDYTDTQYF,TGTGCCAGCAGTTTATCGGCGACAGGGGACTACACAGATACGCAGTATTTT,TRBV27,-,TRBJ2-3,many
CASSQGTGGWNTEAFF,TGTGCCAGCAGCCAGGGAACAGGGGGCTGGAACACTGAAGCTTTCTTT,TRBV3-1,TRBD1,TRBJ1-1,many
CASSLESRSPYEQYF,TGCGCCAGCAGCTTGGAAAGCCGTTCCCCCTACGAGCAGTACTTC,TRBV5-1,-,TRBJ2-7,many
CASSLRSVSWATEAFF,TGCGCCAGCAGCTTGAGATCAGTAAGTTGGGCCACTGAAGCTTTCTTT,TRBV5-1,-,TRBJ1-1,few
CASSLRLAGSSYNEQLF,TGTGCCAGCAGCTTACGGCTAGCGGGGAGCTCCTACAATGAGCAGCTCTTC,TRBV7-9,TRBD2,TRBJ2-1,many
CASRWTGGREKLFF,TGTGCCAGCAGATGGACAGGGGGCCGGGAAAAACTGTTTTTT,TRBV2,TRBD1,TRBJ1-4,few
CASSLGDRPPEQFF,TGCGCCAGCAGCCTAGGGGACAGACCCCCCGAGCAGTTCTTC,TRBV5-1,TRBD1,TRBJ2-1,many
CASSFGRGVDQETQYF,TGTGCCAGCAGCTTTGGGCGGGGGGTTGACCAAGAGACCCAGTACTTC,TRBV7-2,TRBD2,TRBJ2-5,many
CASSPQGLAGGPSQFF,TGTGCCAGTAGTCCTCAGGGACTAGCGGGAGGGCCTTCCCAGTTCTTC,TRBV19,TRBD2,TRBJ2-1,-
CASARLGYNEQFF,TGTGCCAGCGCCCGACTAGGTTACAATGAGCAGTTCTTC,TRBV28,-,TRBJ2-1,many
CSARDAGIEAFF,TGCAGTGCTAGAGATGCGGGGATTGAAGCTTTCTTT,TRBV20-1,-,TRBJ1-1,-
CASRRTGKGQFF,TGTGCCAGCAGACGGACCGGTAAAGGGCAGTTCTTC,TRBV12-3/TRBV12-4,-,TRBJ2-1,few
CASSPPTITTYNEQFF,TGTGCCAGCTCACCACCAACAATTACGACTTACAATGAGCAGTTCTTC,TRBV18,-,TRBJ2-1,-
CASRAGADTQYF,TGTGCCAGCAGGGCAGGAGCGGATACGCAGTATTTT,TRBV3-1,-,TRBJ2-3,few
CASSYKYFRAGRRIQPQHF,TGTGCCAGCAGTTACAAATACTTTCGGGCAGGGCGCCGGATTCAGCCCCAGCATTTT,TRBV28,-,TRBJ1-5,many